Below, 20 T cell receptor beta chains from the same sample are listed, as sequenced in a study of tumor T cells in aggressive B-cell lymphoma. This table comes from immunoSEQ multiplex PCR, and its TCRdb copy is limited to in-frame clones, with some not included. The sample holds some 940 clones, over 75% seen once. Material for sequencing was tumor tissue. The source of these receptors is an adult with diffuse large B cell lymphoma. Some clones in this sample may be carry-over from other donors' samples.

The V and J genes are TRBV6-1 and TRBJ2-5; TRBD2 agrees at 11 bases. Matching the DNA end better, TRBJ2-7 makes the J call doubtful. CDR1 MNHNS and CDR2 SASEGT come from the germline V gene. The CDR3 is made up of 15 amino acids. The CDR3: CASSEIAGGPSEQYF. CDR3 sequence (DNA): TGTGCCAGCAGTGAAATAGCGGGGGGGCCTAGCGAGCAGTACTTC.

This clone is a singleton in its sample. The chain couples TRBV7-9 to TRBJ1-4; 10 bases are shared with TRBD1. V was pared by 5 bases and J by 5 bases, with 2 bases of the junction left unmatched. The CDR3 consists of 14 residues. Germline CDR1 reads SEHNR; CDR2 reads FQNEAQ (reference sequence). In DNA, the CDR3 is TGTGCCAGCAGCCGGACAGGGGGAAATGAAAAACTGTTTTTT. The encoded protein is CASSRTGGNEKLFF.

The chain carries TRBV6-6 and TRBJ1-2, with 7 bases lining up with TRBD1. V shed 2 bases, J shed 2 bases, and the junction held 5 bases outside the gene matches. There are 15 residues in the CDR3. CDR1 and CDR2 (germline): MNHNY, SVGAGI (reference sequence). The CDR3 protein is CASSYPQGENYGYTF. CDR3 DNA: TGTGCCAGCAGTTACCCGCAGGGGGAAAACTATGGCTACACCTTC.

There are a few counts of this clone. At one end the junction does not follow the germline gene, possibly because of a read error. CDR3 residues: CASSDPTGWLLEQYF. CDR3 in DNA: TGCGCTAGCAGCGATCCGACAGGGTGGCTACTCGAGCAGTACTTC. This chain connects TRBV5-1 to TRBJ2-5; 7 nucleotides line up with TRBD1. TRBJ2-7 matches the DNA end more closely, so the J call is doubtful. The CDR3 consists of 15 residues. Germline V CDR1 and CDR2: SGHRS, YFSETQ.

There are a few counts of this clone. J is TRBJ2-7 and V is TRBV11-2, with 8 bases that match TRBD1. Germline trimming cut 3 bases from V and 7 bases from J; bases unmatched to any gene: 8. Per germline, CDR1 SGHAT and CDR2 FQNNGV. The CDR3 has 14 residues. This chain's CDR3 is CASSFDRGPWEQYF. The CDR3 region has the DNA TGTGCCAGCAGCTTCGACAGGGGCCCTTGGGAGCAGTACTTC.

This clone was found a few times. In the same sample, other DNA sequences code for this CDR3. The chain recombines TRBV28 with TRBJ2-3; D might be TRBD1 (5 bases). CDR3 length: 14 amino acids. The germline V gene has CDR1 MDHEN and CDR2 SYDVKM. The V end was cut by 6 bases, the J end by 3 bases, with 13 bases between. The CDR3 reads CASRSGIWTDTQYF. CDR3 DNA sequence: TGTGCCAGCAGGTCAGGGATTTGGACAGATACGCAGTATTTT.

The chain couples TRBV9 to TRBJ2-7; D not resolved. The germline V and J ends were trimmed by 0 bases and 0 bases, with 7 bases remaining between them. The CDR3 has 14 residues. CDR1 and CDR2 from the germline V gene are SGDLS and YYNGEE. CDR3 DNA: TGTGCCAGCAGCGTAGGGCTCCCCTCCTACGAGCAGTACTTC. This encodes CASSVGLPSYEQYF.

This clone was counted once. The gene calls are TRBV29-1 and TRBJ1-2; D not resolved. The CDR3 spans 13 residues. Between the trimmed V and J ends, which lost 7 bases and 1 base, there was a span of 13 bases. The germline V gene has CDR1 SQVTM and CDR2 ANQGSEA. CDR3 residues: CSGRLSDNYGYTF. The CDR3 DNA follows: TGCAGCGGGCGGCTTTCCGATAACTATGGCTACACCTTC.

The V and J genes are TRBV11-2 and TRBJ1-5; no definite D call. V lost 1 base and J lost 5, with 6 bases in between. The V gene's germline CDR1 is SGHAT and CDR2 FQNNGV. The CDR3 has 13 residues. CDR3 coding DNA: TGTGCCAGCAGCTTAGTTCCAGATCAGCCCCAGCATTTT. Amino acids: CASSLVPDQPQHF.

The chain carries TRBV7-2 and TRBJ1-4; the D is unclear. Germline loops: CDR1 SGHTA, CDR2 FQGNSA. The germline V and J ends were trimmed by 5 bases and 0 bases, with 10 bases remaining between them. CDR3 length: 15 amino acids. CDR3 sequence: CASSPGGSTNEKLFF. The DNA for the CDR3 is TGTGCCAGCAGCCCCGGCGGGTCAACTAATGAAAAACTGTTTTTT.

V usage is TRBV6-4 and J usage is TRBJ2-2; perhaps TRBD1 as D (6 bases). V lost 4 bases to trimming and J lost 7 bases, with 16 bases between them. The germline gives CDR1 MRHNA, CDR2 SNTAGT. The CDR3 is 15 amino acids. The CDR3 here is CASSALQGANGELFF. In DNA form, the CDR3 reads TGTGCCAGCAGTGCCTTACAGGGAGCCAACGGGGAGCTGTTTTTT.

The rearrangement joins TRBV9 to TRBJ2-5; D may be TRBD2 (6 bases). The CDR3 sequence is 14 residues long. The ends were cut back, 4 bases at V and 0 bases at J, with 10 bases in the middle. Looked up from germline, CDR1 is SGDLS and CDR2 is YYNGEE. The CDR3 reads CASSFRGNQETQYF. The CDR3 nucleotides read TGTGCCAGCAGCTTTCGGGGGAACCAAGAGACCCAGTACTTC.

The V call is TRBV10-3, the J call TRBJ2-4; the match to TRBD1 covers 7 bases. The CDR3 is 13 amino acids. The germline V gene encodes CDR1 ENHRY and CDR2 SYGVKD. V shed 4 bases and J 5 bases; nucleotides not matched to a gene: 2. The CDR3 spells CAISGTGQNIQYF. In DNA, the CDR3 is TGTGCCATCAGTGGGACAGGCCAAAACATTCAGTACTTC.

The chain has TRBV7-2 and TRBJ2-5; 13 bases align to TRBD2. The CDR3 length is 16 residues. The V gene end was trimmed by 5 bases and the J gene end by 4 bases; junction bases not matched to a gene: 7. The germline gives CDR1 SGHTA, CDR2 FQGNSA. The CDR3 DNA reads TGTGCCAGCAGCCAGGGACTAGCGGGGATTCGAGAGACCCAGTACTTC. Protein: CASSQGLAGIRETQYF.

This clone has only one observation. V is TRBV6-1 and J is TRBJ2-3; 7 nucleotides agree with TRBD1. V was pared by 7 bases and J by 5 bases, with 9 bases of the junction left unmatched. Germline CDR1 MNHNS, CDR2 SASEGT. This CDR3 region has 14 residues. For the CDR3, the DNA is TGTGCCAGCACCCCCCGGGCAGGGGGAGATACGCAGTATTTT. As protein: CASTPRAGGDTQYF.

CDR3 sequence (DNA): TGTGCCAGCAGCTTAGGACAACGCGATGGCTACACCTTC. Its protein product is CASSLGQRDGYTF. The chain has TRBV7-9 and TRBJ1-2; the D is unclear. Trimming took 1 base from V and 6 from J, leaving 9 bases between them. The CDR3 is 13 residues long. Germline CDR1 reads SEHNR; CDR2 reads FQNEAQ (reference sequence).

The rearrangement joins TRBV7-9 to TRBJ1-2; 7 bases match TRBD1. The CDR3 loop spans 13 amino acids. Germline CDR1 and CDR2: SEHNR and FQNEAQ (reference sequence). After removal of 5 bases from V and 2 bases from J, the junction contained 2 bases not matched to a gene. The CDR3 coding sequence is TGTGCCAGCAGCCCGACAGGGAACTATGGCTACACCTTC. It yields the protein CASSPTGNYGYTF.

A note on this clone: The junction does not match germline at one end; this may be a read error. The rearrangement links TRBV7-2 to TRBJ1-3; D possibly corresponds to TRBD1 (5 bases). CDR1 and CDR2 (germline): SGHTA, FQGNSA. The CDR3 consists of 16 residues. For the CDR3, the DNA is TGTGCCAGCAGCCTAGCGGTCCCGGGGGGAGGAAACACCATATATTTT. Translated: CASSLAVPGGGNTIYF.

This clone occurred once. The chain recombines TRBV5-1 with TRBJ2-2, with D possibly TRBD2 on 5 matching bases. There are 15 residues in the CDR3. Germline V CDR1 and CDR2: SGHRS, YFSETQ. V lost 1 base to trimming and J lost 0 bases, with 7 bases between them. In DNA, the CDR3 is TGCGCCAGCAGCTTGCGGGAATCGAACACCGGGGAGCTGTTTTTT. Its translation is CASSLRESNTGELFF.

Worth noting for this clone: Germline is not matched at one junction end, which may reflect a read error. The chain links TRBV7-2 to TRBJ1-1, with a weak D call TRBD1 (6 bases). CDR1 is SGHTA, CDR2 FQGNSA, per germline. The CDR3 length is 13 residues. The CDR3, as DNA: TGTGCCAGCAGTTTAGGGGGGGGGAATGAAGCTTTCTTT. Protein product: CASSLGGGNEAFF.